This T cell receptor (beta chain) was identified in a study of identical twins (dated by TCRdb to about 2016). Some background on the complete study: To test whether fetal clonotypes persist, the study used deep sequencing on TCR alpha and beta repertoires from monozygotic twins, unrelated adults of various ages, and cord blood. To rule out contamination, the twin experiments were replicated at different times with different library preparation protocols. Broad study findings and their caveats: Abundant cord blood beta clonotypes had fewer insertions, young adult naive repertoires showed a similar but weaker trend, and memory repertoires showed no such trend. Conclusions relied on cross-sectional statistical analysis, since the same donors could not be followed over many years. A weaker excess of twin sharing was found in beta out-of-frame sequences because the signal-to-noise ratio was lowered by fewer shared sequences. Compared with coincidental sharing between unrelated individuals, out-of-frame TCR alpha sequences shared between twins had an excess of sequences with low generation probability. In monozygotic twins, recombination models systematically underestimated out-of-frame TCR alpha sharing, but the models matched the sharing seen between unrelated individuals. Zero-insertion analyses could be partly confounded by invariant T cells such as MAIT and iNKT, though diverse VJ usage argued against such confounding for most clonotypes.

This clonotype was found a few times. Its target antigen remains unknown. The sample holds no much larger clone one base away, and base qualities are not on file. Receptors were amplified or captured by 5' RACE. The sequencer was an Illumina HiSeq 2000. Template switching added a universal primer binding site, and the final cDNA carried a unique molecular identifier that allowed TCR cDNA molecules to be counted accurately. Specific primers in the conserved constant-segment region were used to synthesize first-strand cDNA for TCR alpha and beta chains. Each cDNA library was double barcoded, with a SMART-Mk sample barcode plus Illumina barcodes, to control for contamination. TruSeq adapter sequences, together with Illumina sample barcodes, were added in two successive PCR steps. Sequencing of the TCR alpha and beta cDNA libraries was done on the Illumina HiSeq platform using custom primers. The source study handled its data this way. MiGEC processed the raw reads to extract unique molecular identifiers, while MiXCR was used to determine the CDR3 positions. Recombination models were inferred per individual with the repgenHMM and IGoR tools using an EM algorithm. Shared clonotypes were analyzed with the tcR package in R, and sharing was normalized by the product of cloneset sizes. To study raw recombination without the effects of thymic and clonal selection, out-of-frame nonproductive sequences were analyzed. TCRdb ran its own pipeline on the public reads, namely fastp trimming at Q25 and MiXCR clone calling, and kept in-frame beta chains. Rows merge per CDR3 protein into single entries with the most common DNA and genes. V and J calls and clone size were set by TCRdb, not the authors. The sample table lists approximately 240,000 distinct CDR3 sequences, over 13% of them with a count of one. Jointly, the top ten make up around 9.5% of the sample.

V is reduced by 3 bases and J by 12 bases, leaving a spacing of 24 bases between them. CDR1 and CDR2 (SGHTA, FQGTGA) derive from the germline V gene. The CDR3 runs 15 residues from the cysteine to the phenylalanine. Just CDR3 DNA is preserved here, 45 bases in frame from base 1. Only healthy Caucasian donors were included. Miltenyi CD45RO+ enrichment and human naive T-cell isolation kits were used to isolate memory (CD45RO+) and naive T cells from PBMC. The sample was memory (CD45RO+) T cells sorted from blood. The cell subset or site label on this specimen signifies: CD45RO+ enriched T cells. This receptor chain uses TRBV7-3 and TRBJ2-7; D gene: possibly TRBD1, on 6 matching bases. The receptor comes from a woman in her late teens or twenties in good health. The CDR3 in this case is CASSLSGTPGESPYF. The nucleotide sequence is TGTGCCAGCAGCTTGTCTGGGACACCAGGGGAGTCTCCGTACTTC.